Each of the 20 T cell receptor beta chains below was sequenced from the same sample in a study of T cell responses to AZD1222 COVID-19 vaccine. Profiling relied on immunoSEQ multiplex PCR, and the TCRdb table lists in-frame clones only, not all of them. The sample holds more than 90,000 clones, about nine tenths seen once. The sample was peripheral blood, taken on day 0 of AZD1222 vaccination. Receptors were obtained from an adult in good health.

The genes are TRBV6-1 and TRBJ2-7; D perhaps matches TRBD2 (6 bases). The V end lost 0 bases, the J end lost 1 base, and 16 bases lay between the germline ends. The CDR3 is 17 residues long. Germline CDR1 is MNHNS and CDR2 is SASEGT. The CDR3 protein is CASSEARGGEWSYEQYF. The CDR3 bases are TGTGCCAGCAGTGAAGCCCGTGGAGGGGAATGGTCCTACGAGCAGTACTTC.

This rearrangement joins TRBV7-2 to TRBJ1-2; no reliable D call. CDR1 is SGHTA, CDR2 FQGNSA, per germline. CDR3 length: 13 residues. V gave up 5 bases and J gave up 5 bases, with 12 bases separating them. The CDR3 loop is CASSPAPLYGYTF. The CDR3 DNA reads as TGTGCCAGCAGCCCCGCCCCGTTGTATGGCTACACCTTC.

This chain joins TRBV6-1 and TRBJ1-3; no definite D call. This CDR3 comprises 16 residues. The V end lost 0 bases, the J end lost 9 bases, and 18 bases lay between the germline ends. Germline assignment: CDR1 MNHNS and CDR2 SASEGT. The CDR3, as DNA: TGTGCCAGCAGTGAAGCGGCCCAGAATCGAAGGAGCACCATATATTTT. Translating it yields CASSEAAQNRRSTIYF.

The CDR3 DNA reads as TGTGCCAGCGCATCGGGCGCCGATAATTCACCCCTCCACTTT. The encoded protein is CASASGADNSPLHF. The chain couples TRBV6-5 to TRBJ1-6, with D unclear. Germline CDR1 reads MNHEY; CDR2 reads SVGAGI. The V end lost 8 bases, the J end lost 5 bases, and 13 bases lay between the germline ends. CDR3 length equals 14 residues.

The chain couples TRBV5-6 to TRBJ2-7; D is uncertain. Trimming removed 1 base at V and 0 bases at J, with 14 bases between. The germline gives CDR1 SGHDT, CDR2 YYEEEE. This CDR3 spans 16 amino acids. The CDR3 DNA reads as TGTGCCAGCAGCTTGCTGGGCAGGTTGAGCTCCTACGAGCAGTACTTC. This translates into CASSLLGRLSSYEQYF.

V is TRBV5-8 and J is TRBJ1-5; tentatively, D is TRBD1 (6 bases). Germline V gene sequence: CDR1 SGHTS, CDR2 YDEGEE. V lost 0 bases and J 6 bases, leaving 13 bases between the germline ends. The CDR3 has 15 amino acids. CDR3: CASSLVAGGGQPQHF. The CDR3 DNA follows: TGTGCCAGCAGCTTGGTCGCTGGGGGCGGTCAGCCCCAGCATTTT. Complete variable domain (other parts from reference TRBV5-8 and TRBJ1-5): EAGVTQSPTHLIKTRGQQATLRCSPISGHTSVYWYQQALGLGLQFLLWYDEGEERNRGNFPPRFSGRQFPNYSSELNVNALELEDSALYLCASSLVAGGGQPQHFGDGTRLSIL.

J is TRBJ2-7 and V is TRBV28; 8 bases line up with TRBD2. The V gene's germline CDR1 is MDHEN and CDR2 SYDVKM. The CDR3 length is 14 residues. The ends lost 5 bases at V and 6 bases at J; junction bases unmatched: 9. Here the CDR3 reads CASSAVFRGGEQYF. As DNA, the CDR3 is TGTGCCAGCAGTGCGGTTTTCCGGGGGGGCGAGCAGTACTTC.

This chain uses TRBV5-1 with TRBJ1-2; no reliable D call. CDR1 and CDR2 from the germline V gene are SGHRS and YFSETQ. V gave up 2 bases and J gave up 0 bases, with 11 bases separating them. The CDR3 consists of 15 residues. The CDR3 DNA sequence: TGCGCCAGCAGCTTACCGACGGGCCCTAACTATGGCTACACCTTC. This codes for CASSLPTGPNYGYTF. The whole variable domain, remainder taken from reference TRBV5-1 and TRBJ1-2, is KAGVTQTPRYLIKTRGQQVTLSCSPISGHRSVSWYQQTPGQGLQFLFEYFSETQRNKGNFPGRFSGRQFSNSRSEMNVSTLELGDSALYLCASSLPTGPNYGYTFGSGTRLTVV.

This chain links TRBV29-1 with TRBJ1-2, with D unclear. V lost 3 bases and J 3 bases, leaving 8 bases between the germline ends. This CDR3 has 12 residues. Germline assignment: CDR1 SQVTM and CDR2 ANQGSEA. CDR3 sequence: CSVEVSYYGYTF. The CDR3 nucleotides read TGCAGCGTTGAGGTTTCCTACTATGGCTACACCTTC.

This clone was detected a few times. The chain links TRBV7-8 to TRBJ1-2, with a tentative D call TRBD1 (6 bases). Germline CDR1 and CDR2: SGHVS and FQNEAQ. Deletions cut 5 bases from V and 3 bases from J, with 10 bases between. This CDR3 region has 13 residues. The CDR3 bases are TGTGCCAGCAGCGACAGGAAGGACTATGGCTACACCTTC. Translated: CASSDRKDYGYTF.

This chain joins TRBV19 and TRBJ2-2; TRBD1 aligns across 9 bases. From germline, CDR1 is LNHDA and CDR2 SQIVND (reference sequence). The CDR3 is 17 residues long. Trimming cost V 2 bases and J 5 bases; bases outside gene matches: 9. The CDR3 protein is CASSIFWDRVGTGELFF. The CDR3 nucleotides read TGTGCCAGTAGTATATTCTGGGACAGGGTTGGTACCGGGGAGCTGTTTTTT.

This chain connects TRBV19 to TRBJ1-6; 7 nucleotides agree with TRBD1. CDR3 length: 14 residues. Unmatched junction bases numbered 10, after V lost 7 bases and J lost 10 bases. Germline CDR1 reads LNHDA; CDR2 reads SQIVND (reference sequence). The CDR3 reads CASTQWGQNSPLHF. Written as DNA, the CDR3 is TGTGCCAGTACCCAGTGGGGACAGAACTCACCCCTCCACTTT.

The chain recombines TRBV7-9 with TRBJ2-5, with 8 bases aligning to TRBD2. CDR1 and CDR2 (germline): SEHNR, FQNEAQ (reference sequence). Trimming cost V 5 bases and J 1 base; bases outside gene matches: 6. The CDR3 has 15 residues. CDR3 amino acids: CASSRAGAAQETQYF. CDR3 nucleotides: TGTGCCAGCAGCCGAGCGGGGGCTGCCCAAGAGACCCAGTACTTC.

The chain links TRBV25-1 to TRBJ2-1; 11 nucleotides align to TRBD2. The CDR3 extends over 15 amino acids. V shed 4 bases, J shed 3 bases, and the junction held 2 bases outside the gene matches. The germline V gene has CDR1 MGHDK and CDR2 SYGVNS. Here the CDR3 DNA reads TGTGCCAGCAGTGCTAGCGGGGGGTTCTACAATGAGCAGTTCTTC. It specifies CASSASGGFYNEQFF.

The chain joins TRBV4-1 to TRBJ2-7; D not resolved. V lost 10 bases to trimming and J lost 2 bases, with 18 bases between them. Germline assignment: CDR1 MGHRA and CDR2 YSYEKL. The CDR3 is made up of 14 amino acids. The CDR3 loop is CATSQLGDTYEQYF. In DNA, the CDR3 is TGCGCCACCTCCCAACTTGGCGACACCTACGAGCAGTACTTC.

The V gene is TRBV5-1, the J gene TRBJ2-1; D gene unclear. The CDR3 consists of 14 residues. CDR1 SGHRS and CDR2 YFSETQ come from the germline V gene. V lost 4 bases and J lost 2, with 10 bases in between. The CDR3 sequence: CASSKTPTYNEQFF. DNA of the CDR3: TGCGCCAGCAGCAAGACACCTACCTACAATGAGCAGTTCTTC. The variable domain in full, completed from reference TRBV5-1 and TRBJ2-1, reads KAGVTQTPRYLIKTRGQQVTLSCSPISGHRSVSWYQQTPGQGLQFLFEYFSETQRNKGNFPGRFSGRQFSNSRSEMNVSTLELGDSALYLCASSKTPTYNEQFFGPGTRLTVL.

This chain joins TRBV28 and TRBJ1-2, with a weak D call TRBD1 (5 bases). CDR3 length: 14 residues. CDR1 is MDHEN, CDR2 SYDVKM, per germline. V was clipped by 2 bases and J by 4 bases, with 11 bases between them. This CDR3 is CASSLRPGVYGYTF. The CDR3 coding sequence is TGTGCCAGCAGTTTACGGCCGGGGGTCTATGGCTACACCTTC.

The CDR3 is CASRAGAVYEQYF. Here the CDR3 DNA reads TGTGCCAGCAGAGCCGGGGCGGTCTACGAGCAGTACTTC. V gene TRBV12-3 or TRBV12-4 combines with J gene TRBJ2-7; either TRBD1 or TRBD2 may supply D (5 bases each). Trimming took off 6 bases at V and 3 bases at J, with 12 bases between the two ends. This CDR3 is 13 amino acids long.

The chain joins TRBV2 to TRBJ1-1; a possible D gene is TRBD1 (6 bases). The germline V gene encodes CDR1 SNHLY and CDR2 FYNNEI. This CDR3 region has 13 residues. Trimming left V 9 bases short and J 0 bases short, with 11 bases between. In nucleotides, the CDR3 is TGTGCCAGTTACAGGGATTTGAACACTGAAGCTTTCTTT. As protein: CASYRDLNTEAFF.

The chain couples TRBV5-4 to TRBJ1-1; 8 bases line up with TRBD1. The CDR3 runs to 16 residues. CDR1 SGHNT and CDR2 YYREEE come from the germline V gene (reference sequence). Trimming removed 4 bases from V and 0 bases from J; junction bases left unmatched: 8. The CDR3 reads CASSKPGQEMNTEAFF. CDR3 nucleotide sequence: TGTGCCAGCAGCAAGCCGGGACAGGAGATGAACACTGAAGCTTTCTTT.